This entry lists 16 T cell receptor beta chains sequenced from one sample in a study of blood T cell repertoires in COVID-19. The data were produced by immunoSEQ multiplex PCR, yet TCRdb's version contains in-frame clones alone and is incomplete. The data contain some 500,000 clones, approximately 87% of them singletons. What was sequenced was PBMCs or T cells enriched from blood (not recorded which). These receptors came from a woman between 40 and 50 years old who had recovered from COVID-19.

This chain joins TRBV5-1 and TRBJ1-4; unclear D gene. Deletions cut 0 bases from V and 2 bases from J, with 11 bases between. The CDR3 consists of 16 residues. Germline V gives CDR1 SGHRS, CDR2 YFSETQ. CDR3 DNA: TGCGCCAGCAGCTTGGAACTCGAGGTGACTAATGAAAAACTGTTTTTT. This gives the protein CASSLELEVTNEKLFF.

This clone was observed once. The chain has TRBV11-3 and TRBJ2-2; 9 nucleotides match TRBD1. This CDR3 has 15 residues. Germline V CDR1 and CDR2: SGHNT, YENEEA. The J segment lost 3 bases and the V segment lost 5 bases, leaving 4 bases of the junction unmatched. The CDR3 coding sequence is TGTGCCAGCAGCATTGGACAGGGGCACACCGGGGAGCTGTTTTTT. Encoded protein: CASSIGQGHTGELFF.

Concerning this clone itself: This specimen includes other DNA sequences encoding the same CDR3. The V gene is TRBV5-1, the J gene TRBJ1-6; 9 bases match TRBD1. Per germline, CDR1 SGHRS and CDR2 YFSETQ. The CDR3 has 14 amino acids. V lost 0 bases and J lost 10; bases outside the gene matches: 2. DNA of the CDR3: TGCGCCAGCAGCTTGGGACAGGGGGGATCACCCCTCCACTTT. Translation gives CASSLGQGGSPLHF. The full variable domain, its missing parts supplied by reference TRBV5-1 and TRBJ1-6, is KAGVTQTPRYLIKTRGQQVTLSCSPISGHRSVSWYQQTPGQGLQFLFEYFSETQRNKGNFPGRFSGRQFSNSRSEMNVSTLELGDSALYLCASSLGQGGSPLHFGNGTRLTVT.

This clone was counted a few times. The chain employs TRBV3-1 (or the pseudogene TRBV3-2) and TRBJ2-1; tentative D call: TRBD2 (5 bases). Germline V gives CDR1 LGHDT, CDR2 YNNKEL (reference sequence). V dropped 1 base and J dropped 5 bases, with 15 bases sitting between them. The CDR3 is 16 amino acids. This CDR3 is CASSQGGPGAHNEQFF. CDR3 in DNA: TGTGCCAGCAGCCAAGGAGGGCCCGGAGCCCACAATGAGCAGTTCTTC.

The gene calls are TRBV6-5 and TRBJ2-6, with D maybe TRBD2 (6 bases). Germline assignment: CDR1 MNHEY and CDR2 SVGAGI. The ends were cut back, 6 bases at V and 2 bases at J, with 11 bases in the middle. The length of the CDR3 is 15 residues. The CDR3 protein is CASSERVAGANVLTF. CDR3 DNA sequence: TGTGCCAGCAGCGAGCGGGTCGCTGGGGCCAACGTCCTGACTTTC.

The chain carries TRBV6-1 and TRBJ2-1; perhaps TRBD1 as D (5 bases). Germline assignment: CDR1 MNHNS and CDR2 SASEGT. The V gene lost 2 bases and the J gene lost 5 bases, with 13 bases spanning the gap. The CDR3 totals 15 residues. Here the CDR3 reads CASSEPGILNNEQFF. The CDR3 nucleotides are TGTGCCAGCAGTGAACCAGGGATTTTGAACAATGAGCAGTTCTTC.

The chain carries TRBV19 and TRBJ1-2; possibly TRBD1 for D (6 bases). This CDR3 region has 14 residues. Germline-derived CDR1 and CDR2 are LNHDA and SQIVND (reference sequence). With 6 bases removed from V and 2 bases from J, the gap between germline ends came to 13 bases. The CDR3 protein is CASRLQGQNYGYTF. Here the CDR3 DNA reads TGTGCCAGTAGGCTCCAAGGACAGAACTATGGCTACACCTTC.

The gene calls are TRBV9 and TRBJ2-7; the D gene is possibly TRBD1 (6 bases). The V end lost 0 bases, the J end lost 4 bases, and 14 bases lay between the germline ends. Germline lookup yields CDR1 SGDLS and CDR2 YYNGEE. The CDR3 is made up of 15 amino acids. This CDR3 is CASSVEGVGGYEQYF. The CDR3, as DNA: TGTGCCAGCAGCGTAGAGGGGGTCGGTGGGTACGAGCAGTACTTC.

The chain has TRBV7-2 and TRBJ2-5; no reliable D call. Per germline, CDR1 SGHTA and CDR2 FQGNSA. V was trimmed by 2 bases and J by 5 bases, leaving 12 bases between them. The CDR3 covers 14 residues. In DNA, the CDR3 is TGTGCCAGCAGCTTAAGTAGTTTAGAGGAGACCCAGTACTTC. Protein product: CASSLSSLEETQYF.

V and J are TRBV6-2 or TRBV6-3 and TRBJ2-1; 13 bases are shared with TRBD2. The CDR3 loop spans 17 amino acids. V was pared by 3 bases and J by 4 bases, with 6 bases of the junction left unmatched. Germline-derived CDR1 and CDR2 are MNHEY and SVGEGT. CDR3 nucleotides: TGTGCCAGCAGTTATCCGGGACTAGCGGGAAGGTACAATGAGCAGTTCTTC. Encoded protein: CASSYPGLAGRYNEQFF.

V is TRBV5-1 and J is TRBJ2-3, with D unclear. The CDR3 runs to 12 residues. The V end was cut by 2 bases, the J end by 4 bases, with 5 bases between. Germline CDR1 and CDR2: SGHRS and YFSETQ. CDR3 residues: CASSFPSDTQYF. The CDR3 DNA reads as TGCGCCAGCAGCTTCCCCTCAGATACGCAGTATTTT. Full variable domain (rest looked up from reference TRBV5-1 and TRBJ2-3): KAGVTQTPRYLIKTRGQQVTLSCSPISGHRSVSWYQQTPGQGLQFLFEYFSETQRNKGNFPGRFSGRQFSNSRSEMNVSTLELGDSALYLCASSFPSDTQYFGPGTRLTVL.

This chain joins TRBV29-1 and TRBJ2-7; the match to TRBD2 covers 12 bases. Germline-derived CDR1 and CDR2 are SQVTM and ANQGSEA. V shed 7 bases and J 7 bases; nucleotides not matched to a gene: 5. The CDR3 length is 12 residues. The CDR3 region is CSGLAGAGEQYF. Written as DNA, the CDR3 is TGCAGCGGACTAGCGGGAGCGGGGGAGCAGTACTTC.

This clone has a single count. Different DNA sequences within this sample yield the same CDR3. The chain joins TRBV30 to TRBJ1-5, with D possibly matching TRBD1 (5 bases). This CDR3 has 16 amino acids. The V gene's germline CDR1 is GTSNPN and CDR2 SVGIG (reference sequence). V was cut by 0 bases and J by 0 bases, with 12 bases left in between. The CDR3 nucleotides read TGTGCCTGGAGTGTATCAACAGGCCATAGCAATCAGCCCCAGCATTTT. It translates to CAWSVSTGHSNQPQHF.

This chain uses TRBV5-1 with TRBJ2-3, with 12 nucleotides matching TRBD2. Germline loops: CDR1 SGHRS, CDR2 YFSETQ. J was trimmed by 0 bases and V by 2 bases; bases with no gene match: 1. This CDR3 is built from 16 residues. The CDR3 bases are TGCGCCAGCAGCTTTGGGACTAGCGGGAGCACAGATACGCAGTATTTT. This translates into CASSFGTSGSTDTQYF.

The chain links TRBV7-2 to TRBJ2-2; 10 positions agree with TRBD2. Germline lookup yields CDR1 SGHTA and CDR2 FQGNSA. CDR3 length: 17 amino acids. J lost 5 bases, V lost 2 bases, and 8 bases had no gene match. The CDR3 loop is CASSLNGLAVITGELFF. CDR3 coding DNA: TGTGCCAGCAGCTTAAACGGACTAGCGGTGATTACCGGGGAGCTGTTTTTT.

V is TRBV9 and J is TRBJ1-5; TRBD1 is a possible D gene (5 bases). Germline V gene data show CDR1 as SGDLS and CDR2 as YYNGEE. V was cut by 6 bases and J by 0 bases, with 7 bases left in between. The CDR3 loop spans 13 amino acids. Written as DNA, the CDR3 is TGTGCCAGCAAACAGGCTAGCAATCAGCCCCAGCATTTT. Residues: CASKQASNQPQHF.